These T cell receptor beta chains were read from a single sample in a study of cytomegalovirus exposure and HLA in healthy donors. TCRdb's copy holds only in-frame clones and misses some; the assay was immunoSEQ multiplex PCR. The table includes about 160,000 clones, about 81% detected once. The sample comprised PBMCs. These receptors were taken from a woman aged 18-29 years in good health and CMV-seronegative. CDR3s include the opening cysteine and the closing phenylalanine or tryptophan. The order of the fields is V gene, D gene, J gene, clone size, CDR3 protein, CDR3 DNA. D genes are given only for firm matches. Rows may omit the clone size; those that give it use once, few, many or a size class.

V gene: TRBV7-9
D gene: TRBD2
J gene: TRBJ2-1
clone size: once
CDR3 protein: CASSLWGTSGDEQLF
CDR3 DNA: TGTGCCAGCAGCTTATGGGGGACTAGCGGGGACGAGCAGCTCTTC

V gene: TRBV4-2
D gene: TRBD1
J gene: TRBJ1-2
clone size: -
CDR3 protein: CASSQASRDRASYGYTF
CDR3 DNA: TGTGCCAGCAGCCAAGCTTCGAGGGACAGGGCGTCTTATGGCTACACCTTC

V gene: TRBV2
D gene: -
J gene: TRBJ2-5
clone size: -
CDR3 protein: CASRPTEYQETQYF
CDR3 DNA: TGTGCCAGCAGGCCCACAGAGTACCAAGAGACCCAGTACTTC

V gene: TRBV7-9
D gene: -
J gene: TRBJ1-2
clone size: few
CDR3 protein: CSSSQTKDRANYGYTF
CDR3 DNA: TGTTCCAGCAGCCAGACGAAGGACAGAGCTAACTATGGCTACACCTTC

V gene: TRBV2
D gene: -
J gene: TRBJ2-7
clone size: -
CDR3 protein: CASSGQPVGRGYEQYF
CDR3 DNA: TGTGCCAGCAGTGGCCAGCCCGTTGGCCGGGGGTACGAGCAGTACTTC

V gene: TRBV19
D gene: -
J gene: TRBJ2-7
clone size: -
CDR3 protein: CASSIGPQGYEQYF
CDR3 DNA: TGTGCCAGTAGTATAGGCCCCCAGGGATACGAGCAGTACTTC

V gene: TRBV5-6
D gene: TRBD1
J gene: TRBJ1-4
clone size: -
CDR3 protein: CASSFQTGLGEKLFF
CDR3 DNA: TGTGCCAGCAGCTTCCAGACAGGGTTAGGTGAAAAACTGTTTTTT

V gene: TRBV19
D gene: TRBD1
J gene: TRBJ1-5
clone size: once
CDR3 protein: CASRQGAHQPQHF
CDR3 DNA: TGTGCCAGTAGGCAGGGGGCACATCAGCCCCAGCATTTT

V gene: TRBV28
D gene: -
J gene: TRBJ1-6
clone size: -
CDR3 protein: CASSLRRAPLHF
CDR3 DNA: TGTGCCAGCAGTTTGAGGAGGGCACCCCTCCACTTT

V gene: TRBV5-1
D gene: TRBD1
J gene: TRBJ1-1
clone size: once
CDR3 protein: CASSLDRGNTEAFF
CDR3 DNA: TGCGCCAGCAGCCTCGACAGGGGCAACACTGAAGCTTTCTTT

V gene: TRBV19
D gene: -
J gene: TRBJ1-3
clone size: -
CDR3 protein: CASSIVGSRGNTIYF
CDR3 DNA: TGTGCCAGTAGTATCGTGGGTTCTAGAGGAAACACCATATATTTT

V gene: TRBV9
D gene: TRBD1
J gene: TRBJ2-7
clone size: -
CDR3 protein: CASSNTGTAYEQYF
CDR3 DNA: TGTGCCAGCAGCAATACCGGGACAGCATACGAGCAGTACTTC

V gene: TRBV29-1
D gene: TRBD1
J gene: TRBJ1-2
clone size: once
CDR3 protein: CSVLGQGAHGYTF
CDR3 DNA: TGCAGCGTCCTAGGCCAGGGGGCGCATGGCTACACCTTC

V gene: TRBV9
D gene: -
J gene: TRBJ2-7
clone size: -
CDR3 protein: CASSVMPGDSYEQYF
CDR3 DNA: TGTGCCAGCAGCGTAATGCCAGGGGACTCCTACGAGCAGTACTTC

V gene: TRBV25-1
D gene: TRBD1
J gene: TRBJ2-7
clone size: -
CDR3 protein: CASTPMGGTGSHEQYF
CDR3 DNA: TGTGCCAGCACCCCAATGGGGGGGACAGGGAGTCACGAGCAGTACTTC

V gene: TRBV4-1
D gene: -
J gene: TRBJ1-5
clone size: -
CDR3 protein: CASSQFRDQPQHF
CDR3 DNA: TGCGCCAGCAGCCAATTCAGGGATCAGCCCCAGCATTTT

V gene: TRBV29-1
D gene: -
J gene: TRBJ1-1
clone size: -
CDR3 protein: CSVGRGREAFF
CDR3 DNA: TGCAGCGTTGGGCGGGGAAGAGAAGCTTTCTTT

V gene: TRBV18
D gene: -
J gene: TRBJ2-5
clone size: -
CDR3 protein: CASSPPPGWETQYF
CDR3 DNA: TGTGCCAGCTCACCACCGCCAGGGTGGGAGACCCAGTACTTC

V gene: TRBV28
D gene: -
J gene: TRBJ2-1
clone size: once
CDR3 protein: CASSIIELSSYNEQFF
CDR3 DNA: TGTGCCAGCAGCATTATAGAACTCTCCTCCTACAATGAGCAGTTCTTC

V gene: TRBV7-9
D gene: -
J gene: TRBJ2-1
clone size: -
CDR3 protein: CASSLVEVTEQFF
CDR3 DNA: TGTGCCAGCAGCTTAGTGGAGGTAACTGAGCAGTTCTTC

V gene: TRBV6-5
D gene: -
J gene: TRBJ1-5
clone size: -
CDR3 protein: CASSPSQGNNQPQHF
CDR3 DNA: TGTGCCAGCAGCCCTTCACAGGGTAACAATCAGCCCCAGCATTTT

V gene: TRBV19
D gene: -
J gene: TRBJ2-2
clone size: -
CDR3 protein: CASSIDGQITGELFF
CDR3 DNA: TGTGCCAGTAGTATAGATGGACAGATCACCGGGGAGCTGTTTTTT

V gene: TRBV6-1
D gene: TRBD2
J gene: TRBJ2-1
clone size: many
CDR3 protein: CASSEAGGSYNEQFF
CDR3 DNA: TGTGCCAGCAGTGAAGCGGGGGGGTCCTACAATGAGCAGTTCTTC

V gene: TRBV29-1
D gene: -
J gene: TRBJ2-5
clone size: -
CDR3 protein: CSVEERGQETQYF
CDR3 DNA: TGCAGCGTTGAAGAAAGGGGACAAGAGACCCAGTACTTC

V gene: TRBV30
D gene: -
J gene: TRBJ1-3
clone size: once
CDR3 protein: CAWNQGQSPGNTIYF
CDR3 DNA: TGTGCCTGGAACCAAGGACAGTCACCTGGAAACACCATATATTTT

V gene: TRBV5-4
D gene: -
J gene: TRBJ1-2
clone size: -
CDR3 protein: CASSLGRGMDGYTF
CDR3 DNA: TGTGCCAGCAGCTTGGGTCGGGGAATGGATGGCTACACCTTC

V gene: TRBV9
D gene: TRBD1
J gene: TRBJ1-1
clone size: few
CDR3 protein: CASSRLRDREDRAFF
CDR3 DNA: TGTGCCAGCAGCCGACTCCGGGACAGGGAGGATCGGGCTTTCTTT

V gene: TRBV7-9
D gene: TRBD2
J gene: TRBJ2-1
clone size: once
CDR3 protein: CASSSTSGGYNEQFF
CDR3 DNA: TGTGCCAGCAGCTCGACAAGCGGGGGGTACAATGAGCAGTTCTTC

V gene: TRBV19
D gene: -
J gene: TRBJ2-5
clone size: -
CDR3 protein: CATSRESEETQYF
CDR3 DNA: TGTGCCACCAGCCGGGAAAGCGAGGAGACCCAGTACTTC

V gene: TRBV28
D gene: TRBD2
J gene: TRBJ2-1
clone size: -
CDR3 protein: CASSLFGTSGRNEQFF
CDR3 DNA: TGTGCCAGCAGTTTATTTGGGACTAGCGGGCGCAATGAGCAGTTCTTC

V gene: TRBV6-4
D gene: TRBD2
J gene: TRBJ2-1
clone size: -
CDR3 protein: CASSALSGAYNEQFF
CDR3 DNA: TGTGCCAGCAGTGCCCTTAGCGGGGCCTACAATGAGCAGTTCTTC

V gene: TRBV5-8
D gene: TRBD1
J gene: TRBJ1-4
clone size: -
CDR3 protein: CASSSWTGGNEKLFF
CDR3 DNA: TGTGCCAGCAGCTCGTGGACAGGGGGAAATGAAAAACTGTTTTTT

V gene: TRBV27
D gene: TRBD1
J gene: TRBJ2-7
clone size: -
CDR3 protein: CASSSARDSSYEQYF
CDR3 DNA: TGTGCCAGCAGTTCAGCCCGGGACAGCTCCTACGAGCAGTACTTC

V gene: TRBV5-4
D gene: TRBD1
J gene: TRBJ2-5
clone size: -
CDR3 protein: CASSSRQGSWMTQYF
CDR3 DNA: TGTGCCAGCAGCTCTAGACAGGGAAGTTGGATGACCCAGTACTTC

V gene: TRBV27
D gene: TRBD1
J gene: TRBJ2-4
clone size: -
CDR3 protein: CASSVIGTGGGISIQYF
CDR3 DNA: TGTGCCAGCAGCGTAATAGGGACAGGTGGAGGCATAAGCATTCAGTACTTC

V gene: TRBV5-6
D gene: -
J gene: TRBJ2-7
clone size: -
CDR3 protein: CASSRGRVEQYF
CDR3 DNA: TGTGCCAGCAGCCGCGGCCGGGTCGAGCAGTACTTC

V gene: TRBV6-5
D gene: -
J gene: TRBJ2-6
clone size: -
CDR3 protein: CASSHTGTGANVLTF
CDR3 DNA: TGTGCCAGCAGTCATACGGGGACTGGGGCCAACGTCCTGACTTTC

V gene: TRBV6-1
D gene: TRBD2
J gene: TRBJ2-1
clone size: -
CDR3 protein: CASSNSGGNEQFF
CDR3 DNA: TGTGCCAGCAGTAATAGCGGGGGGAATGAGCAGTTCTTC

V gene: TRBV6-1
D gene: TRBD1
J gene: TRBJ1-6
clone size: -
CDR3 protein: CASSDRGWSPLHF
CDR3 DNA: TGTGCCAGCAGTGACAGGGGGTGGTCACCCCTCCACTTT

V gene: TRBV5-1
D gene: -
J gene: TRBJ1-1
clone size: -
CDR3 protein: CASSLTGSTEAFF
CDR3 DNA: TGCGCCAGCAGCCTGACAGGTTCCACTGAAGCTTTCTTT

V gene: TRBV18
D gene: TRBD1
J gene: TRBJ1-1
clone size: once
CDR3 protein: CASSPPNRGWAFF
CDR3 DNA: TGTGCCAGCTCACCACCTAACAGGGGGTGGGCTTTCTTT

V gene: TRBV28
D gene: TRBD1
J gene: TRBJ2-4
clone size: -
CDR3 protein: CASSNRQGPAKNIQYF
CDR3 DNA: TGTGCCAGCAGTAACCGACAGGGGCCGGCCAAAAACATTCAGTACTTC

V gene: TRBV6-6
D gene: -
J gene: TRBJ2-7
clone size: -
CDR3 protein: CASSYVGGSYEQYF
CDR3 DNA: TGTGCCAGCAGTTACGTCGGGGGATCCTACGAGCAGTACTTC

V gene: TRBV7-2
D gene: TRBD2
J gene: TRBJ2-1
clone size: -
CDR3 protein: CASSAGLVGSYNEQFF
CDR3 DNA: TGTGCCAGCAGCGCGGGACTAGTAGGGTCCTACAATGAGCAGTTCTTC

V gene: TRBV9
D gene: -
J gene: TRBJ1-2
clone size: once
CDR3 protein: CASSVDWAGPRPEDYGYTF
CDR3 DNA: TGTGCCAGCAGCGTAGATTGGGCAGGGCCCAGACCGGAAGACTATGGCTACACCTTC

V gene: TRBV6-1
D gene: -
J gene: TRBJ1-1
clone size: -
CDR3 protein: CASSEYGRGNTEAFF
CDR3 DNA: TGTGCCAGCAGTGAATACGGCAGGGGGAACACTGAAGCTTTCTTT

V gene: TRBV9
D gene: TRBD1
J gene: TRBJ2-7
clone size: -
CDR3 protein: CASSWGQGAYEQYF
CDR3 DNA: TGTGCCAGCAGCTGGGGACAGGGGGCTTACGAGCAGTACTTC

V gene: TRBV2
D gene: TRBD1
J gene: TRBJ1-4
clone size: -
CDR3 protein: CASSPDRAGLFF
CDR3 DNA: TGTGCCAGCAGTCCCGACAGGGCCGGGCTGTTTTTT

V gene: TRBV18
D gene: -
J gene: TRBJ2-7
clone size: -
CDR3 protein: CASSPMRTAYEQYF
CDR3 DNA: TGTGCCAGCTCACCAATGAGGACAGCCTACGAGCAGTACTTC

V gene: TRBV9
D gene: TRBD2
J gene: TRBJ2-5
clone size: once
CDR3 protein: CASSVLGLAGGSQETQYF
CDR3 DNA: TGTGCCAGCAGCGTTCTTGGGCTAGCGGGGGGGTCACAAGAGACCCAGTACTTC